The rows below give T cell receptor beta chains drawn from one sample of a study of cytomegalovirus exposure and HLA in healthy donors. Method: immunoSEQ multiplex PCR; TCRdb's copy keeps in-frame clones and lacks some. The sample data list about 84,000 clones. Sequencing input: PBMCs. The receptors stem from a middle-aged man in good health and CMV-seronegative. Both conserved end residues are part of each CDR3.

CDR3aa: CASSLVRGEQYF; len: 12; v_gene: TRBV11-3; j_gene: TRBJ2-7
CDR3aa: CASNPRDRNSPLHF; len: 14; v_gene: TRBV6-5; j_gene: TRBJ1-6
CDR3aa: CAGDTGYTEAFF; len: 12; v_gene: TRBV2; j_gene: TRBJ1-1
CDR3aa: CASSFLSGRGGVSYNEQFF; len: 19; v_gene: TRBV7-8; j_gene: TRBJ2-1
CDR3aa: CASSWGGSTDTQYF; len: 14; v_gene: TRBV28; j_gene: TRBJ2-3
CDR3aa: CASSLFSRVGGNQPQHF; len: 17; v_gene: TRBV7-8; j_gene: TRBJ1-5
CDR3aa: CATSRDSNPGTGRNQPQHF; len: 19; v_gene: TRBV15; j_gene: TRBJ1-5
CDR3aa: CASSERTSKWNEQFF; len: 15; v_gene: TRBV2; j_gene: TRBJ2-1
CDR3aa: CASRQGREKLFF; len: 12; v_gene: TRBV27; j_gene: TRBJ1-4
CDR3aa: CASIRGADYGYTF; len: 13; v_gene: TRBV2; j_gene: TRBJ1-2
CDR3aa: CASSSIPGSYGYTF; len: 14; v_gene: TRBV9; j_gene: TRBJ1-2
CDR3aa: CASSLATYNEQFF; len: 13; v_gene: TRBV7-9; j_gene: TRBJ2-1
CDR3aa: CASSLPTGTGELFF; len: 14; v_gene: TRBV5-1; j_gene: TRBJ2-2
CDR3aa: CASSLGGRYEQYF; len: 13; v_gene: TRBV28; j_gene: TRBJ2-7
CDR3aa: CAWTPGNYGYTF; len: 12; v_gene: TRBV30; j_gene: TRBJ1-2
CDR3aa: CATGGRLNTEAFF; len: 13; v_gene: TRBV6-1; j_gene: TRBJ1-1
CDR3aa: CAERPGGYYGYTF; len: 13; v_gene: TRBV30; j_gene: TRBJ1-2
CDR3aa: CASSPTEGVPGNTIYF; len: 16; v_gene: TRBV7-8; j_gene: TRBJ1-3
CDR3aa: CASSQPPGTGTLGLLGYTF; len: 19; v_gene: TRBV4-3; j_gene: TRBJ1-2
CDR3aa: CASSPEPTAESPLHF; len: 15; v_gene: TRBV7-2; j_gene: TRBJ1-6
CDR3aa: CASSAGTGVETQYF; len: 14; v_gene: TRBV6-5; j_gene: TRBJ2-5
CDR3aa: CASSQVYNSNQPQHF; len: 15; v_gene: TRBV4-2; j_gene: TRBJ1-5
CDR3aa: CASGLREAGELFF; len: 13; v_gene: TRBV12-5; j_gene: TRBJ2-2
CDR3aa: CASSLQRGGWSGELFF; len: 16; v_gene: TRBV5-1; j_gene: TRBJ2-2
CDR3aa: CASSNRGTDAQETQYF; len: 16; v_gene: TRBV11-3; j_gene: TRBJ2-5
CDR3aa: CASSSGGTNEQFF; len: 13; v_gene: TRBV27; j_gene: TRBJ2-1
CDR3aa: CASSGRDRGYEQYF; len: 14; v_gene: TRBV6-5; j_gene: TRBJ2-7
CDR3aa: CASKGQGSDTQYF; len: 13; v_gene: TRBV10-1; j_gene: TRBJ2-3
CDR3aa: CASSSLLQGGPGELFF; len: 16; v_gene: TRBV7-9; j_gene: TRBJ2-2
CDR3aa: CASSRERGGDYNEQFF; len: 16; v_gene: TRBV5-4; j_gene: TRBJ2-1
CDR3aa: CASSDWGGVRAGELFF; len: 16; v_gene: TRBV2; j_gene: TRBJ2-2
CDR3aa: CASRQTGQFYGYTF; len: 14; v_gene: TRBV5-4; j_gene: TRBJ1-2
CDR3aa: CASIVRTGTASYEQYF; len: 16; v_gene: TRBV11-2; j_gene: TRBJ2-7
CDR3aa: CASSLAGPRGGNSPLHF; len: 17; v_gene: TRBV5-5; j_gene: TRBJ1-6
CDR3aa: CASSPEQVPDTQYF; len: 14; v_gene: TRBV18; j_gene: TRBJ2-3
CDR3aa: CASSRGEVCRSPLHF; len: 15; v_gene: TRBV11-3; j_gene: TRBJ1-6
CDR3aa: CASSVRGTGSFYEQFF; len: 16; v_gene: TRBV6-1; j_gene: TRBJ2-1
CDR3aa: CASTNGGGTGETQYF; len: 15; v_gene: TRBV6-5; j_gene: TRBJ2-5
CDR3aa: CASTRQSEKLFF; len: 12; v_gene: TRBV10-1; j_gene: TRBJ1-4
CDR3aa: CASSKQGFYEQYF; len: 13; v_gene: TRBV6-5; j_gene: TRBJ2-7
CDR3aa: CASSFGQSLDIQYF; len: 14; v_gene: TRBV7-8; j_gene: TRBJ2-4
CDR3aa: CASSPPGEDGYTF; len: 13; v_gene: TRBV18; j_gene: TRBJ1-2
CDR3aa: CASSKGGHSIGGELFF; len: 16; v_gene: TRBV7-9; j_gene: TRBJ2-2
CDR3aa: CASSLAQGRDGYTF; len: 14; v_gene: TRBV5-4; j_gene: TRBJ1-2
CDR3aa: CASSVGRTSGGAIMETQYF; len: 19; v_gene: TRBV9; j_gene: TRBJ2-5
CDR3aa: CATSSYRGPGNTIYF; len: 15; v_gene: TRBV15; j_gene: TRBJ1-3
CDR3aa: CASSQEGLMYEQYF; len: 14; v_gene: TRBV4-1; j_gene: TRBJ2-7
CDR3aa: CASSSRGTDTQYF; len: 13; v_gene: TRBV7-3; j_gene: TRBJ2-3
CDR3aa: CASSPTVLSNQPQHF; len: 15; v_gene: TRBV19; j_gene: TRBJ1-5
CDR3aa: CASRAGTVDSPLHF; len: 14; v_gene: TRBV6-1; j_gene: TRBJ1-6
CDR3aa: CATSRAGGINQPQHF; len: 15; v_gene: TRBV15; j_gene: TRBJ1-5
CDR3aa: CASSRRTGPLSNQPQHF; len: 17; v_gene: TRBV7-2; j_gene: TRBJ1-5
CDR3aa: CASGWGEPTDTQYF; len: 14; v_gene: TRBV12-5; j_gene: TRBJ2-3
CDR3aa: CASSVGQDYNYGYTF; len: 15; v_gene: TRBV9; j_gene: TRBJ1-2
CDR3aa: CASSYGQGGNSPLHF; len: 15; v_gene: TRBV6-5; j_gene: TRBJ1-6
CDR3aa: CASSLGRDEQYF; len: 12; v_gene: TRBV5-1; j_gene: TRBJ2-7
CDR3aa: CASSRQGAYEQYF; len: 13; v_gene: TRBV19; j_gene: TRBJ2-7
CDR3aa: CASSLAQITTNEKLFF; len: 16; v_gene: TRBV5-1; j_gene: TRBJ1-4
CDR3aa: CASSFGSGSTYNSPLHF; len: 17; v_gene: TRBV28; j_gene: TRBJ1-6
CDR3aa: CASMAEVNTEAFF; len: 13; v_gene: TRBV2; j_gene: TRBJ1-1